The rows below give T cell receptor beta chains drawn from one sample of a study of T cell changes during pregnancy in multiple sclerosis. Some clones are missing from TCRdb's copy, which holds only in-frame ones; the method was immunoSEQ multiplex PCR. The table shows some 120,000 clones, with about 95% occurring only once. The sequencing used peripheral blood, collected after pregnancy. The receptors derive from a female donor with multiple sclerosis, enrolled in a pregnancy study. CDR3s include the opening cysteine and the closing phenylalanine or tryptophan. D genes are given only for firm matches. Size is stated for part of the rows, as once, few or many counts, or as a class when the clone is expanded.

>TRBJ1-1|TRBV19|NA|NA
CASSPDMKLNTEAFF
TGTGCCAGTAGTCCCGACATGAAATTGAACACTGAAGCTTTCTTT
>TRBJ1-1|TRBV5-1|NA|NA
CASSLTGTPNTEAFF
TGCGCCAGCAGCCTCACCGGGACACCGAACACTGAAGCTTTCTTT
>TRBJ1-5|TRBV21-1|NA|NA
CASSKRRQGGQPQHF
TGTGCCAGCAGCAAAAGGAGGCAGGGGGGCCAGCCCCAGCATTTT
>TRBJ2-7|TRBV27|NA|NA
CASSLTQLSSYEQYF
TGTGCCAGCAGTTTAACCCAATTGAGCTCCTACGAGCAGTACTTC
>TRBJ2-1|TRBV2|NA|NA
CASSDPSVADSRVGEQFF
TGTGCCAGCAGTGACCCCTCCGTGGCTGACAGTCGAGTGGGTGAGCAGTTCTTC
>TRBJ2-7|TRBV7-8|NA|NA
CASSTNLGSYEQYF
TGTGCCAGCAGCACTAACCTCGGTTCCTACGAGCAGTACTTC
>TRBJ2-7|TRBV2|NA|NA
CASKGDVSYEQYF
TGTGCCAGCAAGGGGGACGTCTCCTACGAGCAGTACTTC
>TRBJ1-1|TRBV7-3|NA|TRBD1
CASSLTGGAYTEAFF
TGTGCCAGCAGCTTAACAGGGGGCGCTTATACTGAAGCTTTCTTT
>TRBJ2-2|TRBV7-3|NA|NA
CASSLNTGELFF
TGTGCCAGCAGCCTGAACACCGGGGAGCTGTTTTTT
>TRBJ2-1|TRBV19|NA|TRBD1
CASSIETRQGYNEQFF
TGTGCCAGTAGTATAGAAACCCGACAGGGGTACAATGAGCAGTTCTTC
>TRBJ1-2|TRBV14|NA|NA
CASSQSRVHGYTF
TGTGCCAGCAGCCAATCCAGGGTACATGGCTACACCTTC
>TRBJ1-5|TRBV5-1|NA|NA
CASSLGGGQPQHF
TGCGCCAGCAGCTTGGGAGGAGGGCAGCCCCAGCATTTT
>TRBJ2-5|TRBV29-1|NA|TRBD2
CSTGGGRAQYF
TGCAGCACCGGCGGGGGGAGGGCCCAGTACTTC
>TRBJ2-5|TRBV2|NA|NA
CASSAGRDTKETQYF
TGTGCCAGCAGTGCTGGCCGGGACACCAAAGAGACCCAGTACTTC
>TRBJ2-1|TRBV29-1|NA|NA
CSVEELGVVQFF
TGCAGCGTTGAAGAGTTGGGAGTCGTGCAGTTCTTC
>TRBJ2-2|TRBV5-8|NA|TRBD2
CASSPPRGGRITGELFF
TGTGCCAGCAGCCCCCCACGGGGGGGAAGGATCACCGGGGAGCTGTTTTTT
>TRBJ1-1|TRBV30|few|NA
CAWRQTEAFF
TGTGCCTGGAGACAAACTGAAGCTTTCTTT
>TRBJ1-1|TRBV5-1|NA|TRBD1
CASSLTGGTEAFF
TGCGCCAGCAGCTTGACAGGGGGCACTGAAGCTTTCTTT
>TRBJ2-2|TRBV6-5|NA|TRBD2
CASSLLAGGDGELFF
TGTGCCAGCAGTTTGCTAGCGGGAGGGGACGGGGAGCTGTTTTTT
>TRBJ1-1|TRBV6-1|NA|NA
CASSDLDFFLYLNTEAFF
TGTGCCAGCAGTGACTTGGACTTCTTCCTTTACCTGAACACTGAAGCTTTCTTT
>TRBJ1-2|TRBV18|NA|TRBD1
CASSPLATGDGYTF
TGTGCCAGCTCACCACTAGCGACAGGGGATGGCTACACCTTC
>TRBJ1-5|TRBV7-9|NA|NA
CASGHNRDQPQHF
TGTGCCAGCGGACATAACCGGGATCAGCCCCAGCATTTT
>TRBJ2-7|TRBV10-3|NA|TRBD2
CATQTGLAAYEQYF
TGTGCCACCCAGACGGGACTAGCGGCCTACGAGCAGTACTTC
>TRBJ2-2|TRBV10-3|NA|TRBD2
CATRGTSGNTGELFF
TGTGCCACTAGGGGAACTAGCGGAAACACCGGGGAGCTGTTTTTT
>TRBJ1-3|TRBV27|NA|TRBD1
CASSFSGQGLYSGNTIYF
TGTGCCAGCAGTTTTTCTGGACAGGGACTATACTCTGGAAACACCATATATTTT
>TRBJ2-2|TRBV2|NA|TRBD1
CASSLTGWGDTGELFF
TGTGCCAGCAGTTTGACAGGGTGGGGCGACACCGGGGAGCTGTTTTTT
>TRBJ2-2|TRBV7-2|NA|NA
CASSLNPPGLSTGELFF
TGTGCCAGCAGCTTAAACCCCCCCGGACTGTCGACCGGGGAGCTGTTTTTT
>TRBJ1-5|TRBV28|NA|NA
CASSLLGGAQHF
TGTGCCAGCAGTTTATTGGGAGGGGCCCAGCATTTT
>TRBJ2-7|TRBV18|NA|TRBD2
CASSRAGLAGTAIYEQYF
TGTGCCAGCTCACGCGCGGGACTAGCGGGAACGGCGATATACGAGCAGTACTTC
>TRBJ2-2|TRBV6-5|NA|TRBD1
CASSYSGTGGLFF
TGTGCCAGCAGTTACAGTGGGACAGGGGGGCTGTTTTTT
>TRBJ2-1|TRBV27|NA|NA
CASPKRRTVSYNEQFF
TGTGCCAGCCCTAAACGACGGACAGTCTCCTACAATGAGCAGTTCTTC
>TRBJ1-5|TRBV6-1|NA|NA
CASMLGVDRPQHF
TGTGCCAGCATGTTAGGGGTCGATCGGCCCCAGCATTTT
>TRBJ2-1|TRBV28|NA|TRBD2
CASSPPGLAAYNEQFF
TGTGCCAGCAGTCCTCCGGGACTAGCGGCTTACAATGAGCAGTTCTTC
>TRBJ1-1|TRBV28|NA|NA
CASSTPQEMNTEAFF
TGTGCCAGCAGTACGCCCCAGGAAATGAACACTGAAGCTTTCTTT
>TRBJ1-2|TRBV7-6|NA|TRBD1
CASSEDRDYGYTF
TGTGCCAGCAGCGAGGACAGGGACTATGGCTACACCTTC
>TRBJ2-1|TRBV11-1|NA|NA
CASSLFSQSRINEQFF
TGTGCCAGCAGCTTATTTAGTCAATCGAGGATCAATGAGCAGTTCTTC
>TRBJ2-7|TRBV12-5|NA|TRBD2
CAIREDYEQYF
TGTGCTATTCGGGAGGACTACGAGCAGTACTTC
>TRBJ2-1|TRBV5-1|NA|TRBD2
CASSFRTSGRADEQFF
TGCGCCAGCAGCTTCAGGACTAGCGGGAGGGCCGATGAGCAGTTCTTC
>TRBJ2-7|TRBV11-3|NA|TRBD2
CASSGTSGGEQYF
TGTGCCAGCAGTGGGACTAGCGGGGGCGAGCAGTACTTC
>TRBJ2-7|TRBV29-1|NA|TRBD1
CSAGGQGIYEQYF
TGCAGCGCTGGTGGACAGGGGATCTACGAGCAGTACTTC
>TRBJ2-7|TRBV4-1|NA|TRBD2
CASSPGTSGDYEQYF
TGCGCCAGCAGCCCCGGGACTAGCGGGGATTACGAGCAGTACTTC
>TRBJ2-1|TRBV6-5|NA|TRBD1
CASSGQGEYNEQFF
TGTGCCAGTAGCGGACAGGGAGAGTACAATGAGCAGTTCTTC
>TRBJ2-2|TRBV4-2|NA|NA
CASSHDGTNTGELFF
TGTGCCAGCAGCCATGACGGGACAAACACCGGGGAGCTGTTTTTT
>TRBJ1-5|TRBV19|once|NA
CASSMGGGRNQPQHF
TGTGCCAGTAGTATGGGCGGGGGGCGTAATCAGCCCCAGCATTTT
>TRBJ2-2|TRBV7-9|NA|NA
CASSFYSNAGELFF
TGTGCCAGCAGCTTCTATAGTAACGCCGGGGAGCTGTTTTTT
>TRBJ2-5|TRBV29-1|NA|NA
CSVSDRKETQYF
TGCAGCGTTTCGGACAGAAAAGAGACCCAGTACTTC
>TRBJ1-4|TRBV4-2|NA|NA
CASSQQGKDEKLFF
TGTGCCAGCAGCCAACAGGGAAAAGATGAAAAACTGTTTTTT
>TRBJ2-7|TRBV15|once|TRBD1
CATSPRDRGAYEQYF
TGTGCCACCAGCCCCCGGGACAGGGGCGCCTACGAGCAGTACTTC
>TRBJ1-4|TRBV2|NA|NA
CASRVDSSTNEKLFF
TGTGCCAGCAGGGTGGATAGCTCAACTAATGAAAAACTGTTTTTT
>TRBJ1-2|TRBV7-9|NA|NA
CASSLAQAGYGYTF
TGTGCCAGCAGCTTAGCGCAGGCAGGGTATGGCTACACCTTC
>TRBJ1-1|TRBV5-6|NA|NA
CASSFVPTANTEAFF
TGTGCCAGCAGCTTTGTTCCCACAGCTAACACTGAAGCTTTCTTT
>TRBJ2-5|TRBV28|NA|NA
CASSLPGLPQETQYF
TGTGCCAGCAGTTTACCGGGACTCCCACAAGAGACCCAGTACTTC
>TRBJ2-2|TRBV21-1|NA|NA
CASSKDRDRENTGELFF
TGTGCCAGCAGCAAAGATCGTGACAGGGAAAACACCGGGGAGCTGTTTTTT
>TRBJ2-7|TRBV6-1|NA|TRBD1
CASALLGDSSYEQYF
TGTGCCAGTGCTTTACTAGGGGACAGTTCCTACGAGCAGTACTTC